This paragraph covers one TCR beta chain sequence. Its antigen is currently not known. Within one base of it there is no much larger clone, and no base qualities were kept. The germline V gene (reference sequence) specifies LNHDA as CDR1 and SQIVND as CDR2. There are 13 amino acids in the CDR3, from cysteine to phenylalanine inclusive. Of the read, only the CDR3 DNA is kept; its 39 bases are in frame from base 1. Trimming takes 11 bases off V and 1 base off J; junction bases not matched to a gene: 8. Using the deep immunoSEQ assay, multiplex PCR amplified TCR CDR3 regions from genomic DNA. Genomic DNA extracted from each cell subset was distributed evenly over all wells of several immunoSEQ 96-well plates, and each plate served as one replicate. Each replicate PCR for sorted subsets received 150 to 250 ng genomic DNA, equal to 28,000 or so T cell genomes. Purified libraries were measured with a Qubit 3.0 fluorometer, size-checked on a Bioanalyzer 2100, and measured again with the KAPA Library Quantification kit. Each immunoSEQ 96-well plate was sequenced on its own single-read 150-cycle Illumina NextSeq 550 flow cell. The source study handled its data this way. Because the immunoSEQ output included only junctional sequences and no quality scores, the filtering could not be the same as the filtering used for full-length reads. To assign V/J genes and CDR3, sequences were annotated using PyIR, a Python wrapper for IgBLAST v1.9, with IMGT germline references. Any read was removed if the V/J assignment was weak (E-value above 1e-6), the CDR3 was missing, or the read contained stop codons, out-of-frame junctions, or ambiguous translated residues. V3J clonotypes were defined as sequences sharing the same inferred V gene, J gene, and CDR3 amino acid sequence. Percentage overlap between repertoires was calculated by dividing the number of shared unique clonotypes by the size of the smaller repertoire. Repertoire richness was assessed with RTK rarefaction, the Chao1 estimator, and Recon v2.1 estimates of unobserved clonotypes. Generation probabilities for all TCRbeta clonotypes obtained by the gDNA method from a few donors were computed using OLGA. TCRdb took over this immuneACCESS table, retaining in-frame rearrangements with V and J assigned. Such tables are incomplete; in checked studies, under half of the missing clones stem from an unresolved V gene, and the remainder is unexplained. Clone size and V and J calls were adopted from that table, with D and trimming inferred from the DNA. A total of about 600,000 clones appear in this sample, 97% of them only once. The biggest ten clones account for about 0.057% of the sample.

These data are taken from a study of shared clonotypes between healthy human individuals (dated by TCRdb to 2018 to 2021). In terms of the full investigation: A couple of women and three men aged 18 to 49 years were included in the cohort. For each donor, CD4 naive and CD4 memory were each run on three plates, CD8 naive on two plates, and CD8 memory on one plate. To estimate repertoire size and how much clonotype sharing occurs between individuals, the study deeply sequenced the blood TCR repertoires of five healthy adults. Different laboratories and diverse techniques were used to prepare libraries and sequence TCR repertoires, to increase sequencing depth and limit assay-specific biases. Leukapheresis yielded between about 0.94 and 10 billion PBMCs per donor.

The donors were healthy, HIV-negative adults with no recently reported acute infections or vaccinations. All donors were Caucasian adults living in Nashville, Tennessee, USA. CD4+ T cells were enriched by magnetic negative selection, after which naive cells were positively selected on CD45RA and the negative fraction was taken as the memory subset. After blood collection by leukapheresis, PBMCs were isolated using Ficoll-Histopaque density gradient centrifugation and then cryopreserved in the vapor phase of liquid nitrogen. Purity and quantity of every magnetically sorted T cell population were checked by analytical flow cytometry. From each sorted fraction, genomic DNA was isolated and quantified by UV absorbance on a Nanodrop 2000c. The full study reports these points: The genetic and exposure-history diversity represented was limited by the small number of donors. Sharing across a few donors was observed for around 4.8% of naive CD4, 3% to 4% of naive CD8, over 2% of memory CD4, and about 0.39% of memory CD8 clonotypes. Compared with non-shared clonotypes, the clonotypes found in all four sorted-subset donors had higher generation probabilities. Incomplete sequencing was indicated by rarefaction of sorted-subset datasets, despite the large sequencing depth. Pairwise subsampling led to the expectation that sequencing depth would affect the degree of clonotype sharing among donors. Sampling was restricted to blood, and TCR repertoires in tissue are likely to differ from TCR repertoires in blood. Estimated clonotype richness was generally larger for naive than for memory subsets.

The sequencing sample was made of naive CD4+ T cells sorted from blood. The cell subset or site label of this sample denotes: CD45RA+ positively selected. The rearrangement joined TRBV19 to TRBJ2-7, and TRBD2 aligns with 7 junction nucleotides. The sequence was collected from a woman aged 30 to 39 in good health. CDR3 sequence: CASMGRESYEQYF. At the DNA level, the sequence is TGTGCCTCGATGGGGAGGGAATCCTACGAGCAGTACTTC.